These 17 T cell receptor beta chains originate from one sample sequenced in a study of T cell responses to AZD1222 COVID-19 vaccine. Only in-frame clones appear in the TCRdb table, and some are missing; sequencing was by immunoSEQ multiplex PCR. Here the sample spans 65,000 to 100,000 clones, around 90% being singletons. Specimen: peripheral blood, collected 28 days after the second AZD1222 dose. The receptor source for this set is an adult who received the AZD1222 COVID-19 vaccine.

J is TRBJ2-2 and V is TRBV7-3; D not resolved. The CDR3 extends over 16 amino acids. Germline V gene data show CDR1 as SGHTA and CDR2 as FQGTGA. V shed 1 base and J shed 0 bases, with 9 bases lying between them. This CDR3 is CASSLIAGSNTGELFF. DNA for the CDR3: TGTGCCAGCAGCTTAATTGCAGGATCGAACACCGGGGAGCTGTTTTTT.

This clone was seen just once. This chain joins TRBV15 and TRBJ2-2, with TRBD2 identical over 10 bases. The CDR3 loop spans 15 amino acids. CDR1 and CDR2 (germline): LNHNV, YYDKDF (reference sequence). V shed 1 base and J 6 bases; nucleotides not matched to a gene: 2. CDR3: CATSRGTSGAGELFF. The CDR3 DNA is TGTGCCACCAGCAGAGGGACTAGCGGCGCCGGGGAGCTGTTTTTT.

The DNA of the CDR3 is TGTGCCAGCAGCACTCGGACAGGGCTGACAGATACGCAGTATTTT. As protein: CASSTRTGLTDTQYF. This chain links TRBV3-1 (or the pseudogene TRBV3-2) with TRBJ2-3; 8 bases map to TRBD1. V was pared by 5 bases and J by 3 bases, with 7 bases of the junction left unmatched. There are 15 residues in the CDR3. Germline V gene lookup returns CDR1 LGHDT and CDR2 YNNKEL (reference sequence).

The chain recombines TRBV6-5 with TRBJ2-2, with no clear D. CDR3 length: 13 amino acids. Trimming removed 4 bases at V and 2 bases at J, with 5 bases between. Per germline, CDR1 MNHEY and CDR2 SVGAGI. The DNA for the CDR3 is TGTGCCAGCAGTTCCCTCAACACCGGGGAGCTGTTTTTT. Translated: CASSSLNTGELFF.

The V call is TRBV19, the J call TRBJ2-1, with a tentative D call TRBD2 (6 bases). This CDR3 spans 15 amino acids. CDR1 and CDR2 (germline): LNHDA, SQIVND (reference sequence). V was trimmed by 6 bases and J by 2 bases, leaving 14 bases between them. This CDR3 is CASRDPGLAYNEQFF. The CDR3 DNA sequence: TGTGCCAGTAGAGACCCGGGACTGGCCTACAATGAGCAGTTCTTC.

The chain employs TRBV2 and TRBJ2-5, with 8 bases lining up with TRBD2. This CDR3 spans 14 amino acids. The trim removed 7 bases at V and 5 bases at J, leaving 9 bases unmatched. Per the germline V gene, CDR1 is SNHLY and CDR2 is FYNNEI. CDR3 DNA sequence: TGTGCCAGCAAAAGCGGGAGATTTGATGAGACCCAGTACTTC. This gives the protein CASKSGRFDETQYF.

The chain joins TRBV10-3 to TRBJ1-4; unclear D gene. Germline V gives CDR1 ENHRY, CDR2 SYGVKD. This CDR3 spans 14 amino acids. V was clipped by 5 bases and J by 4 bases, with 11 bases between them. The CDR3 protein is CAISPREDNEKLFF. The CDR3 bases are TGTGCCATCAGTCCCCGGGAAGATAATGAAAAACTGTTTTTT.

This sequence joins TRBV5-5 and TRBJ2-1; TRBD1 matches 10 bases. The CDR3 totals 16 residues. V was clipped by 4 bases and J by 0 bases; unmatched bases: 4. The germline V gene encodes CDR1 SGHKS and CDR2 YYEKEE (reference sequence). CDR3 residues: CASSRRTGGSYNEQFF. As DNA, the CDR3 is TGTGCCAGCAGCCGGAGGACAGGGGGCTCCTACAATGAGCAGTTCTTC.

This chain uses TRBV30 with TRBJ2-4; TRBD2 matches at 8 bases. Germline CDR1 is GTSNPN and CDR2 is SVGIG (reference sequence). The CDR3 length is 16 residues. V lost 0 bases and J lost 2; bases outside the gene matches: 6. The CDR3 nucleotides read TGTGCCTGGAGTGTAGGGAGCGGGAGTTCCAAAAACATTCAGTACTTC. Translated, it gives CAWSVGSGSSKNIQYF.

J is TRBJ1-2 and V is TRBV2; a weak D match, TRBD1 (5 bases). V was cut by 0 bases and J by 4 bases, with 12 bases left in between. The germline V gene encodes CDR1 SNHLY and CDR2 FYNNEI. This CDR3 spans 15 amino acids. CDR3 loop: CASSEAIGGAYGYTF. The DNA for the CDR3 is TGTGCCAGCAGTGAAGCGATCGGGGGAGCCTATGGCTACACCTTC.

V is TRBV5-1 and J is TRBJ2-7; no firm D call. Per the germline V gene, CDR1 is SGHRS and CDR2 is YFSETQ. The CDR3 consists of 14 residues. The V end was cut by 2 bases, the J end by 1 base, with 10 bases between. The CDR3 loop is CASSLGQESYEQYF. CDR3 in DNA: TGCGCCAGCAGCTTAGGGCAGGAGTCCTACGAGCAGTACTTC.

Notes on this clone: One junction end disagrees with the germline gene, perhaps due to a read error. This sequence joins TRBV7-7 and TRBJ2-7, with D possibly TRBD1 on 5 matching bases. The CDR3 spans 13 residues. Per germline, CDR1 SSHAT and CDR2 FNYEAQ (reference sequence). In DNA form, the CDR3 reads TGTGCTAGCAGCTTAAGCCAGGGTAGCGAGCAGTACTTC. It translates to CASSLSQGSEQYF.

This clone was seen once. The genes are TRBV7-2 and TRBJ2-5; no clear D. Germline V gives CDR1 SGHTA, CDR2 FQGNSA. Between the trimmed V and J ends, which lost 3 bases and 1 base, there was a span of 6 bases. CDR3 length: 13 residues. The CDR3, as DNA: TGTGCCAGCAGCTTGGACCCCCAAGAGACCCAGTACTTC. Protein: CASSLDPQETQYF.

The gene calls are TRBV7-9 and TRBJ2-7; 7 bases agree with TRBD2. The trim removed 1 base at V and 5 bases at J, leaving 11 bases unmatched. CDR1 and CDR2 (germline): SEHNR, FQNEAQ (reference sequence). The CDR3 totals 16 residues. The CDR3 nucleotides read TGTGCCAGCAGCTTAGGTCTGGGCGGGAGTTCCGACGAGCAGTACTTC. As protein: CASSLGLGGSSDEQYF. Using reference TRBV7-9 and TRBJ2-7 for the parts outside the CDR3, the full variable domain is DTGVSQNPRHKITKRGQNVTFRCDPISEHNRLYWYRQTLGQGPEFLTYFQNEAQLEKSRLLSDRFSAERPKGSFSTLEIQRTEQGDSAMYLCASSLGLGGSSDEQYFGPGTRLTVT.

The chain joins TRBV7-3 to TRBJ2-3; D remains unclear. CDR1 and CDR2 from the germline V gene are SGHTA and FQGTGA. V gave up 2 bases and J gave up 2 bases, with 8 bases separating them. The length of the CDR3 is 14 residues. The CDR3 nucleotides are TGTGCCAGCAGCTTACTTATCCCCACAGATACGCAGTATTTT. This codes for CASSLLIPTDTQYF. The full variable domain, in which reference TRBV7-3 and TRBJ2-3 provide the parts outside the CDR3, is GAGVSQTPSNKVTEKGKYVELRCDPISGHTALYWYRQSLGQGPEFLIYFQGTGAADDSGLPNDRFFAVRPEGSVSTLKIQRTERGDSAVYLCASSLLIPTDTQYFGPGTRLTVL.

The chain employs TRBV28 and TRBJ2-1; 16 nucleotides agree with TRBD2. In germline, CDR1 is MDHEN, CDR2 SYDVKM. This CDR3 is built from 15 residues. Trimming at V came to 2 bases and at J to 14 bases, leaving 6 bases not matched to a gene. The CDR3 region has the DNA TGTGCCAGCAGTTTAGGGACTAGCGGGAGGGCCAGGGAGTTCTTC. It specifies CASSLGTSGRAREFF.

In this sample, this clone turned up once. This chain links TRBV5-1 with TRBJ2-2; the D is unclear. The CDR3 contains 13 residues. Germline V lookup: CDR1 SGHRS, CDR2 YFSETQ. V lost 7 bases and J 0 bases, leaving 7 bases between the germline ends. CDR3 sequence reads: CASVQANTGELFF. As DNA, the CDR3 is TGCGCCAGCGTTCAGGCGAACACCGGGGAGCTGTTTTTT.